This is a list of T cell receptor beta chains from one sample in a study of PD-L1 blockade in urothelial cancer. Profiled with immunoSEQ multiplex PCR; TCRdb holds only in-frame clones, not every one. The data hold around 87,000 clones, with around four fifths observed a single time. The sample here was PBMCs, taken around atezolizumab (anti-PD-L1) treatment. These receptors originate from a man in his 70s with urothelial cancer. CDR3s include the opening cysteine and the closing phenylalanine or tryptophan. D genes are given only for firm matches. Clone size is shown for a subset of rows, as once, few, many or a class of expanded clone.

j_call | clone_size | v_call | d_call | cdr3_nt | cdr3_aa
TRBJ2-7 | NA | TRBV7-2 | NA | TGTGCCAGCACCCAAGAGGGTAGCTCCTACGAGCAGTACTTC | CASTQEGSSYEQYF
TRBJ2-5 | few | TRBV2 | TRBD2 | TGTGCCAGCAAGCGGGGGGAGCAAGAGACCCAGTACTTC | CASKRGEQETQYF
TRBJ2-3 | NA | TRBV11-3 | TRBD1 | TGTGCCAGCAGCTCTCCGCCGGGACAGGAGGGAGATACGCAGTATTTT | CASSSPPGQEGDTQYF
TRBJ2-7 | NA | TRBV9 | TRBD1 | TGTGCCAGCAGCGTAGGTGGGACGGGACAGGTCCACGAGCAGTACTTC | CASSVGGTGQVHEQYF
TRBJ2-7 | NA | TRBV10-3 | TRBD1 | TGTGCCATCAGTGAGTCTCGGACAGGGGACGAGCAGTACTTC | CAISESRTGDEQYF
TRBJ2-1 | NA | TRBV30 | TRBD2 | TGTGCCTCGTCTGTAGCGGGAGGTGTGTTCTTC | CASSVAGGVFF
TRBJ2-1 | NA | TRBV27 | TRBD2 | TGTGCCAGCAGTTTCTCTAGCGGGAGGAATGAGCAGTTCTTC | CASSFSSGRNEQFF
TRBJ1-2 | NA | TRBV7-3 | NA | TGTGCCAGCAGCCTTGACGGGGCTAACTATGGCTACACCTTC | CASSLDGANYGYTF
TRBJ1-6 | NA | TRBV5-4 | TRBD1 | TGTGCCAGCAGCTCTGGGACAGTTATTAATTCACCCCTCCACTTT | CASSSGTVINSPLHF
TRBJ1-6 | NA | TRBV2 | NA | TGTGCCAGCAGTTACGGGAATAATTCACCCCTCCACTTT | CASSYGNNSPLHF
TRBJ2-1 | NA | TRBV5-4 | TRBD2 | TGTGCCAGCAGCTCTCGGACTAGTCCCGTGGAGCAGTTCTTC | CASSSRTSPVEQFF
TRBJ2-3 | NA | TRBV5-1 | TRBD2 | TGCGCCAGCAGCTTTAGCGGGGGGCCGAGGGATACGCAGTATTTT | CASSFSGGPRDTQYF
TRBJ2-7 | NA | TRBV7-6 | NA | TGTGCCAGCAGCTTACAGGGGTACGAGCAGTACTTC | CASSLQGYEQYF
TRBJ1-1 | NA | TRBV4-2 | NA | TGTGCCAGCAGCCGCAGATATAACACTGAAGCTTTCTTT | CASSRRYNTEAFF
TRBJ2-7 | once | TRBV15 | NA | TGTGCCACCAGCAGCCAGGGCCCCTACGAGCAGTACTTC | CATSSQGPYEQYF
TRBJ2-1 | few | TRBV4-1 | NA | TGCGCCAGCAGCCAAGAGGTCGGACAATGGAATGAGCAGTTCTTC | CASSQEVGQWNEQFF
TRBJ2-7 | NA | TRBV27 | NA | TGTGCCAGCCGTTTACCCCAGGGATGGCACTACGAGCAGTACTTC | CASRLPQGWHYEQYF
TRBJ1-2 | NA | TRBV4-1 | NA | TGCGCCAGCAGCCAAGTGATTAGGAAAAAGGACAAGGACTATGGCTACACCTTC | CASSQVIRKKDKDYGYTF
TRBJ2-5 | once | TRBV19 | NA | TGTGCCAGTAGTATAACGCAGGCCCAAGAGACCCAGTACTTC | CASSITQAQETQYF
TRBJ2-3 | once | TRBV18 | TRBD1 | TGTGCCAGCTCACGTCGGACAGGGGGTACAGATACGCAGTATTTT | CASSRRTGGTDTQYF
TRBJ1-6 | NA | TRBV6-1 | NA | TGTGCCAGCAGTGAAGGCCAGGACAGCTATAATTCACCCCTCCACTTT | CASSEGQDSYNSPLHF
TRBJ1-2 | NA | TRBV7-2 | NA | TGTGCCAGCAGCCTCCAGGCTTCATATGGCTACACCTTC | CASSLQASYGYTF
TRBJ2-7 | NA | TRBV7-2 | NA | TGTGCCAGCAGCGAACGGACTAATCGACCGGTCGAGCAGTACTTC | CASSERTNRPVEQYF
TRBJ2-3 | NA | TRBV19 | TRBD2 | TGTGCCAGTAGTTCTTCGCCGGGGGGGCCTAGGTTGACAGATACGCAGTATTTT | CASSSSPGGPRLTDTQYF
TRBJ1-3 | NA | TRBV5-5 | TRBD1 | TGTGCCAGCAAGGACAGGTCCTCTGGAAACACCATATATTTT | CASKDRSSGNTIYF
TRBJ2-3 | NA | TRBV19 | NA | TGTGCCAGTAGTACTCAGGTTAGCACAGATACGCAGTATTTT | CASSTQVSTDTQYF
TRBJ1-5 | NA | TRBV9 | NA | TGTGCCAGCAGCACCTTATCCGGGATTTATAGCAATCAGCCCCAGCATTTT | CASSTLSGIYSNQPQHF
TRBJ1-3 | NA | TRBV21-1 | NA | TGTGCCAGCAGCTCACCGGGACAGCGCTGCTCTGGAAACACCATATATTTT | CASSSPGQRCSGNTIYF
TRBJ1-3 | once | TRBV2 | NA | TGTGCCAGCACCATACTCAACACCATATATTTT | CASTILNTIYF
TRBJ1-1 | NA | TRBV28 | NA | TGTGCCAGCTCATACAGGGTGAACACTGAAGCTTTCTTT | CASSYRVNTEAFF
TRBJ2-5 | NA | TRBV9 | NA | TGTGCCAGCAGCGGGACTATGGCCCCGGAGACCCAGTACTTC | CASSGTMAPETQYF
TRBJ2-3 | once | TRBV5-1 | NA | TGCGCCAGCAGCTTGGAAGGGGGATCAAAAGATACGCAGTATTTT | CASSLEGGSKDTQYF
TRBJ1-2 | NA | TRBV4-2 | TRBD1 | TGTGCCAGCAGCCCTTCCGGGACAGACTCCTATGGCTACACCTTC | CASSPSGTDSYGYTF
TRBJ1-3 | NA | TRBV9 | TRBD1 | TGTGCCAGCAGCTCCAGGACAGGGGGAAACACCATATATTTT | CASSSRTGGNTIYF
TRBJ2-1 | NA | TRBV7-2 | TRBD2 | TGTGCCAGCAGCTACGGGGGGGCATCGTACAATGAGCAGTTCTTC | CASSYGGASYNEQFF
TRBJ1-4 | once | TRBV7-8 | NA | TGTGCCAGCAGCCCCGGACAGAACAACAATGAAAAACTGTTTTTT | CASSPGQNNNEKLFF